A single sample is the source of the 8 T cell receptor beta chains below, sequenced in a study of blood T cells in healthy people across ages. The authors ran a second PCR of roughly 6 to 11 cycles using a sample-barcoded 5' primer and a J-beta primer mix. TCRdb itself ran the 5' RACE reads through MiXCR, one entry per CDR3 protein. The table shows 1.5 million to 2 million distinct CDR3 sequences, with just under 50% occurring only once. The sequencing sample was made of blood. The source of these receptors is a woman in her thirties or forties in good health.

The chain couples TRBV7-9 to TRBJ1-1; D possibly corresponds to TRBD1 (5 bases). Deletions cut 5 bases from V and 4 bases from J, with 17 bases between. Germline V gene lookup returns CDR1 SEHNR and CDR2 FQNEAQ (reference sequence). This CDR3 spans 15 amino acids. This CDR3 reads CASSHRQTQTTEAFF. The DNA of the CDR3 is TGTGCCAGCAGCCACCGACAGACCCAGACCACTGAAGCTTTCTTT. Based on the CDR3 plus reference TRBV7-9 and TRBJ1-1, the full variable domain is DTGVSQNPRHKITKRGQNVTFRCDPISEHNRLYWYRQTLGQGPEFLTYFQNEAQLEKSRLLSDRFSAERPKGSFSTLEIQRTEQGDSAMYLCASSHRQTQTTEAFFGQGTRLTVV.

About this clonotype itself: A clone one base away is much larger, so this may be a read error. The rearrangement joins TRBV20-1 to TRBJ2-3; D is ambiguous. The CDR3 contains 13 residues. The V end was cut by 2 bases, the J end by 0 bases, with 6 bases between. Germline V gene sequence: CDR1 DFQATT, CDR2 SNEGSKA (reference sequence). In DNA, the CDR3 is TGCAGTGCTAGATGGGCTAGCACAGATACGCAGTATTTT. This encodes CSARWASTDTQYF.

This rearrangement joins TRBV6-2 or TRBV6-3 to TRBJ2-7; 9 positions agree with TRBD1. From germline, CDR1 is MNHEY and CDR2 SVGEGT. The CDR3 runs to 14 residues. Trimming at V came to 7 bases and at J to 6 bases, leaving 10 bases not matched to a gene. CDR3 DNA sequence: TGTGCCAGCAACCACCGAAACAGGGGGCGCGAGCAGTACTTC. Its protein is CASNHRNRGREQYF.

CDR3 protein: CASSETGKLGETQYF. The DNA of the CDR3 is TGTGCCAGCAGCGAAACAGGGAAACTAGGGGAGACCCAGTACTTC. The chain combines TRBV9 with TRBJ2-5; D possibly corresponds to TRBD1 (6 bases). The CDR3 covers 15 residues. Germline lookup yields CDR1 SGDLS and CDR2 YYNGEE. V gave up 3 bases and J gave up 5 bases, with 17 bases separating them.

This clonotype was detected a few times. The chain links TRBV15 to TRBJ1-2; unclear D gene. The CDR3 spans 14 residues. Trimming cost V 0 bases and J 3 bases, with 8 bases left between them. The germline gives CDR1 LNHNV, CDR2 YYDKDF (reference sequence). The CDR3 loop reads CATSRDLPDYGYTF. In nucleotides, the CDR3 is TGTGCCACCAGCAGAGATCTGCCAGACTATGGCTACACCTTC.

The rearrangement uses TRBV15 and TRBJ2-1; 7 bases map to TRBD2. Germline V lookup: CDR1 LNHNV, CDR2 YYDKDF (reference sequence). The length of the CDR3 is 14 residues. With 8 bases clipped from V and 5 bases from J, the junction kept 9 bases outside the gene matches. The CDR3 nucleotides are TGTGCCACCGCTTTCGCGGGGAGGGACAATGAGCAGTTCTTC. Its translation: CATAFAGRDNEQFF.

This chain links TRBV6-5 with TRBJ2-7; D perhaps matches TRBD2 (6 bases). Germline V gives CDR1 MNHEY, CDR2 SVGAGI. Trimming stripped 2 bases from V and 3 bases from J, with 14 bases between. CDR3 length equals 15 residues. CDR3 region: CASSYRDGGFYEQYF. CDR3 bases: TGTGCCAGCAGTTACCGCGACGGGGGATTCTACGAGCAGTACTTC.

The CDR3, as DNA: TGTGCCAGCAGCGAAGGGACTCGAGGGCCCTTCCAAGAGACCCAGTACTTC. Amino acids: CASSEGTRGPFQETQYF. The gene calls are TRBV6-2 or TRBV6-3 and TRBJ2-5; perhaps TRBD2 as D (6 bases). Germline-derived CDR1 and CDR2 are MNHEY and SVGEGT. Trimming removed 6 bases from V and 1 base from J, with 21 bases in between. This CDR3 is 17 amino acids long.